This TCR beta chain was sequenced in a study of OX40 agonist ivuxolimab in advanced cancers. Assay used: immunoSEQ multiplex PCR; TCRdb lists only in-frame clones, some missing. Of tens of thousands of clones listed, 80% to 90% are singletons. The starting material was CD4+ or CD8+ T cells sorted from blood, obtained in a trial of the OX40 agonist ivuxolimab. The TCR originated in an adult with an advanced solid tumor such as melanoma, head and neck, liver or kidney cancer.

The CDR3 here is CASSRGPDVVPYF. CDR3 DNA: TGTGCCAGCTCCCGGGGCCCGGACGTTGTACCGTACTTC. V is TRBV9 and J is TRBJ2-7; D could derive from TRBD1 or TRBD2 (5 bases each). The CDR3 is 13 residues long. Germline lookup yields CDR1 SGDLS and CDR2 YYNGEE. V was pared by 7 bases and J by 12 bases, with 23 bases between.